These T cell receptor beta chains were read from a single sample in a study of regulatory T cells in long-lasting Graves disease. TCRdb used MiXCR to reprocess the multiplex PCR reads, holding one entry per CDR3 protein. The sample has approximately 400,000 distinct CDR3 sequences, roughly a quarter seen once. The sequencing here drew on peripheral blood mononuclear cells (PBMCs), taken when the disease was refractory, from a patient treated with antithyroid drugs. The receptors were gathered from a female donor with Graves disease. Each CDR3 is given with its conserved first and last residue. The D gene is left open where the match is weak. The listing skips clone size in some rows; elsewhere it reads once, few, many or a size class.

TGCGCCAGCAGCTTGGCGGCAGGGGGTAGCACCGGGGAGCTGTTTTTT	CASSLAAGGSTGELFF	TRBV5-1	TRBJ2-2	NA	TRBD1
TGCGCCAGCACCCCCTATGAACTTGGGGGGCCCTACGAGCAGTACTTC	CASTPYELGGPYEQYF	TRBV5-1	TRBJ2-7	few	NA
TGTGCCTGGATGAATGTCGGCTACACCTTC	CAWMNVGYTF	TRBV30	TRBJ1-2	NA	NA
TGTGCCAGCAGCTTGGCCGGGGCAACTTGCTCCTACGAGCAGTACTTC	CASSLAGATCSYEQYF	TRBV5-6	TRBJ2-7	NA	NA
TGTGCCAGCACTGAACTAGCGGGAGGGATTGGCTCTGGGGCCAACGTCCTGACTTTC	CASTELAGGIGSGANVLTF	TRBV2	TRBJ2-6	few	TRBD2
TGCGCCAGCAAACTCAACGGGCTGGAGGGGAATGAGCAGTTCTTC	CASKLNGLEGNEQFF	TRBV10-2	TRBJ2-1	NA	NA
TGTGCCAGCTCACCGAATGTGCAGGGGGAAGGTTACGAGCAGTACTTC	CASSPNVQGEGYEQYF	TRBV18	TRBJ2-7	NA	TRBD1
TGCAGCGTTGTAACCCGGTCTACTAATGAAAAACTGTTTTTT	CSVVTRSTNEKLFF	TRBV29-1	TRBJ1-4	few	NA
TGTGCCACCAGCAGGACAGGTAGCAATCAGCCCCAGCATTTT	CATSRTGSNQPQHF	TRBV15	TRBJ1-5	NA	NA
TGCAGTGCTAGGGACGGGAACTCTGGAAACACCATATATTTT	CSARDGNSGNTIYF	TRBV20-1	TRBJ1-3	NA	NA
TGCAGTGCTAGAGTTGGCAGGGGGCCTGGAAACACCATATATTTT	CSARVGRGPGNTIYF	TRBV20-1	TRBJ1-3	few	TRBD1
TGCAGTGCTACGGGACAGGTCAATCAGCCCCAGCATTTT	CSATGQVNQPQHF	TRBV20-1	TRBJ1-5	NA	TRBD1
TGTGCCAGCAGCAAGACAGGGGTCGCTAACTATGGCTACACCTTC	CASSKTGVANYGYTF	TRBV6-1	TRBJ1-2	NA	TRBD1
TGCGCCAGCAGTACGACAGGGACCTACGAGCAGTACTTC	CASSTTGTYEQYF	TRBV5-1	TRBJ2-7	NA	TRBD1
TGTGCCAGCACGCGGCCACCGAAGGAGAACTATGGCTACACCTTC	CASTRPPKENYGYTF	TRBV5-8	TRBJ1-2	few	NA
TGTGCCAGCTCACCGAATGAAGAGACCCAGTACTTC	CASSPNEETQYF	TRBV18	TRBJ2-5	many	NA
TGTGCCAGCAGCTTAGCCCTTGGGGGGTCGGCTGAAGCTTTCTTT	CASSLALGGSAEAFF	TRBV7-2	TRBJ1-1	NA	NA
TGTGCCACCGGGATAACTTCTAGCGGGAGGGTGTCGCAGTATTTT	CATGITSSGRVSQYF	TRBV5-6	TRBJ2-3	few	TRBD2
TGTGCCAGCAGTTTCCGGGACAGGGGAAATCAGCCCCAGCATTTT	CASSFRDRGNQPQHF	TRBV27	TRBJ1-5	many	TRBD1
TGTGCCGGGGGGAGGGGTGGGGACTACGAGCAGTACTTC	CAGGRGGDYEQYF	TRBV10-3	TRBJ2-7	NA	TRBD2
TGCAGCGTGAGGGGGGACTATGGCTACACCTTC	CSVRGDYGYTF	TRBV29-1	TRBJ1-2	NA	NA
TGTGCCAGCTTTTTGGCGGGAGGGGATCCCGAGCAGTACTTC	CASFLAGGDPEQYF	TRBV5-4	TRBJ2-7	NA	TRBD2
TGTGCCAGCAGCCCACAGACAGGAACAGTAAGTTTT	CASSPQTGTVSF	TRBV11-2	TRBJ1-5	many	NA
TGTGCCACCAGCAGAGATCAAATGGATCCTGGGGAGCAGTACTTC	CATSRDQMDPGEQYF	TRBV15	TRBJ2-7	many	NA
TGCAGTGCTAGGACTAGCGGGAAGGGAAATGAGCAGTTCTTC	CSARTSGKGNEQFF	TRBV20-1	TRBJ2-1	NA	TRBD2
TGTGCCAGCAGTTACTCTACGGGAGGCTATGGCTACACCTTC	CASSYSTGGYGYTF	TRBV6-5	TRBJ1-2	few	NA
TGTGCCAGCAGTTTAAGGTCTAGCGGGAGCGGAACAGATACGCAGTATTTT	CASSLRSSGSGTDTQYF	TRBV27	TRBJ2-3	NA	TRBD2
TGTGCCTGGAAAGGGGTAAAAGAGACCCAGTACTTC	CAWKGVKETQYF	TRBV30	TRBJ2-5	few	NA
TGCAGTGCTAGAGACCGGGGCTACAATGAGCAGTTCTTC	CSARDRGYNEQFF	TRBV20-1	TRBJ2-1	NA	NA
TGTGCCAGTACAGGGGGCGGTAGGGGTAGAACTGAAGCTTTCTTT	CASTGGGRGRTEAFF	TRBV19	TRBJ1-1	few	TRBD1
TGTGCCAGCAGCGCAGGGTCCGGTAATGAAAAACTGTTTTTT	CASSAGSGNEKLFF	TRBV6-1	TRBJ1-4	many	NA
TGTGCCAGCAGTGAACGGCGGGACGCCTACGAGCAGTACTTC	CASSERRDAYEQYF	TRBV2	TRBJ2-7	many	NA
TGTGCCATCAGTGAGTATCGGACAGGGGATCACGAGCAGTACTTC	CAISEYRTGDHEQYF	TRBV10-3	TRBJ2-7	NA	TRBD1
TGTGCCAGTAGCTTTTCGGTCATGGAGACCCAGTACTTC	CASSFSVMETQYF	TRBV19	TRBJ2-5	NA	NA
TGTGCCAGTAGTATAGATCGGCAGGACAGGGCTATGAATGAGCAGTTCTTC	CASSIDRQDRAMNEQFF	TRBV19	TRBJ2-1	few	TRBD1
TGTGCCAGTAGTATGGTCGTTGGAAATGAGCAGTTCTTC	CASSMVVGNEQFF	TRBV19	TRBJ2-1	NA	NA
TGTGCCAGCAGCTTAAGGGAATCCACCGGGGAGCTGTTTTTT	CASSLRESTGELFF	TRBV7-3	TRBJ2-2	few	NA
TGTGCCAGCTCACTAAAGAGTGCGGGCGGCACTGAAGCTTTCTTT	CASSLKSAGGTEAFF	TRBV18	TRBJ1-1	NA	NA